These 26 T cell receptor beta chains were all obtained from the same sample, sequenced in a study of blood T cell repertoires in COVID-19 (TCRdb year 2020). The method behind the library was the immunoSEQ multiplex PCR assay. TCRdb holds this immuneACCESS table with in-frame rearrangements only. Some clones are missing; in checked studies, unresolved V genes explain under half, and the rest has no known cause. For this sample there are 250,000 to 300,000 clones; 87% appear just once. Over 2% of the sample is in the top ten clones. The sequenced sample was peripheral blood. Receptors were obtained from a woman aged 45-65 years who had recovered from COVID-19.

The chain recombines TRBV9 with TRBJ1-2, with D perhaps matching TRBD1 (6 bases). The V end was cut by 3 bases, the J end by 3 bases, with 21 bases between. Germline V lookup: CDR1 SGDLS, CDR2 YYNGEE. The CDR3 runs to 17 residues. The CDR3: CASSGGFRGTSDYGYTF. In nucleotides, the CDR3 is TGTGCCAGCAGCGGAGGCTTTAGGGGGACTAGCGACTATGGCTACACCTTC.

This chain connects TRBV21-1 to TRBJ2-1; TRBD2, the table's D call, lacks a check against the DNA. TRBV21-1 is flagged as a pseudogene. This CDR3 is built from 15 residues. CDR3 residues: CASSKGLAGDNEQFF. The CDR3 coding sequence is TGTGCCAGCAGCAAAGGACTAGCGGGAGACAATGAGCAGTTCTTC.

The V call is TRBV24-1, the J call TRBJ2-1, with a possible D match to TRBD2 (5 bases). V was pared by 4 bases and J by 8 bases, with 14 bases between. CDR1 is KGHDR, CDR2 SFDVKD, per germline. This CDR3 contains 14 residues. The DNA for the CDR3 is TGTGCCACCAGTGACGCTCGGGGATCTGATGAGCAGTTCTTC. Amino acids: CATSDARGSDEQFF.

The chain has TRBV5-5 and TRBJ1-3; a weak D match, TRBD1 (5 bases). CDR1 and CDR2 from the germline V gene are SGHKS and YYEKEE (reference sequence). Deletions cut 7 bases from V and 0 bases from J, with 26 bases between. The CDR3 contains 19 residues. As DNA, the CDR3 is TGTGCCAGCTTACCTATTATTATACAGGATCCTTCCTCTGGAAACACCATATATTTT. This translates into CASLPIIIQDPSSGNTIYF. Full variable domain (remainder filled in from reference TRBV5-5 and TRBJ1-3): DAGVTQSPTHLIKTRGQQVTLRCSPISGHKSVSWYQQVLGQGPQFIFQYYEKEERGRGNFPDRFSARQFPNYSSELNVNALLLGDSALYLCASLPIIIQDPSSGNTIYFGEGSWLTVV.

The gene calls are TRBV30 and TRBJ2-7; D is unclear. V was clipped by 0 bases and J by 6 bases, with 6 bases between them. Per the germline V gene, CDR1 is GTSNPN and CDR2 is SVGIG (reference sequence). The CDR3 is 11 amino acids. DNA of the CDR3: TGTGCCTGGAGTGTACTAACCGAGCAGTACTTC. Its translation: CAWSVLTEQYF.

CDR3 residues: CASSFSGRAGEQYF. In nucleotides, the CDR3 is TGCGCCAGCAGCTTCAGCGGGAGGGCGGGCGAGCAGTACTTC. J is TRBJ2-7 and V is TRBV5-1; TRBD2 matches at 10 bases. The length of the CDR3 is 14 residues. In germline, CDR1 is SGHRS, CDR2 YFSETQ. The junction had 5 bases not matched to a gene; V was cut back by 2 bases and J by 6 bases.

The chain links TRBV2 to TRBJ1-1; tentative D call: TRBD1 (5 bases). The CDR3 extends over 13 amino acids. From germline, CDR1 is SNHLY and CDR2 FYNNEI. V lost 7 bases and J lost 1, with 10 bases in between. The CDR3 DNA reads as TGTGCCAGCACCAAGGGGCCGAACACTGAAGCTTTCTTT. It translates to CASTKGPNTEAFF.

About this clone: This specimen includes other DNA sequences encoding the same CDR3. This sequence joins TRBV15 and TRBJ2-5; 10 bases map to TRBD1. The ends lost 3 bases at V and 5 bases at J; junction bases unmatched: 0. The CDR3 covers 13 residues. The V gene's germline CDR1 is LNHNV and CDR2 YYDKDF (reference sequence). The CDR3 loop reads CATSRDRGETQYF. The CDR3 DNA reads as TGTGCCACCAGCAGGGACAGGGGGGAGACCCAGTACTTC.

The CDR3 loop is CASSPDYPRGYEQYF. DNA of the CDR3: TGTGCCAGCAGTCCGGACTACCCTCGGGGCTACGAGCAGTACTTC. This chain joins TRBV6-2 or TRBV6-3 and TRBJ2-7, with TRBD2 as a possible D gene (6 bases). From germline, CDR1 is MNHEY and CDR2 SVGEGT. CDR3 length equals 15 residues. V was trimmed by 5 bases and J by 3 bases, leaving 17 bases between them.

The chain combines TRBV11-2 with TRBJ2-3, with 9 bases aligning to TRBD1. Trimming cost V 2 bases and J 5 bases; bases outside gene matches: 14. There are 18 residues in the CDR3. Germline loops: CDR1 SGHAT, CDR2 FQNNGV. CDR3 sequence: CASSLRGLNRGLEDTQYF. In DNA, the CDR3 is TGTGCCAGCAGCTTAAGGGGGCTGAACAGGGGGCTCGAAGATACGCAGTATTTT.

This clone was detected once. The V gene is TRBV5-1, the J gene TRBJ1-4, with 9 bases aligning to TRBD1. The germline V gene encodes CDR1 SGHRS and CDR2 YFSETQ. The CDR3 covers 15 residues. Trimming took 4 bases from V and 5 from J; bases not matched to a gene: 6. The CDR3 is CASSPGTGMNEKLFF. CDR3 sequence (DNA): TGCGCCAGCAGCCCGGGGACAGGGATGAATGAAAAACTGTTTTTT. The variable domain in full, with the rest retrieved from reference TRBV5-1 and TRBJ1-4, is KAGVTQTPRYLIKTRGQQVTLSCSPISGHRSVSWYQQTPGQGLQFLFEYFSETQRNKGNFPGRFSGRQFSNSRSEMNVSTLELGDSALYLCASSPGTGMNEKLFFGSGTQLSVL.

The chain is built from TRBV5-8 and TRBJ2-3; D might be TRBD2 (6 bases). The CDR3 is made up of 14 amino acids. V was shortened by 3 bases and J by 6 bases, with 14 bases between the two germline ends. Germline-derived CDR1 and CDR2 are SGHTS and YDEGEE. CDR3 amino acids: CASSWGVSADTQYF. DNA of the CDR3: TGTGCCAGCAGCTGGGGGGTCAGTGCGGATACGCAGTATTTT. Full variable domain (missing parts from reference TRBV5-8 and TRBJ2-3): EAGVTQSPTHLIKTRGQQATLRCSPISGHTSVYWYQQALGLGLQFLLWYDEGEERNRGNFPPRFSGRQFPNYSSELNVNALELEDSALYLCASSWGVSADTQYFGPGTRLTVL.

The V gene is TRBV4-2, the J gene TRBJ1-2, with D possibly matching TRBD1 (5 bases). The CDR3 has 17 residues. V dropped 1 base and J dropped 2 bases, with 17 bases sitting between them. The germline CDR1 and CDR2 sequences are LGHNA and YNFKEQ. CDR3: CASSQGATRRQNYGYTF. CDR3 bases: TGTGCCAGCAGCCAAGGAGCGACCCGCCGACAGAACTATGGCTACACCTTC.

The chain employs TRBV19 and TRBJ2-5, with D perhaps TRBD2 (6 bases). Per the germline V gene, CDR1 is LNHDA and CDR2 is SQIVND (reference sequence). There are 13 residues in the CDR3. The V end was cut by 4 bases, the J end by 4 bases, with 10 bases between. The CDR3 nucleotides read TGTGCCAGTAGTACGGGGGTCGTAGAGACCCAGTACTTC. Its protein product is CASSTGVVETQYF.

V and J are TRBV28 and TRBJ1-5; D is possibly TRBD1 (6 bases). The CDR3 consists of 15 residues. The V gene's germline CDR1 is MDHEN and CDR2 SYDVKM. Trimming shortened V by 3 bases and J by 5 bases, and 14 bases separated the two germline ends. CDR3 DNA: TGTGCCAGCAGTTTCGCCGGGGGGCCCCATCAGCCCCAGCATTTT. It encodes CASSFAGGPHQPQHF.

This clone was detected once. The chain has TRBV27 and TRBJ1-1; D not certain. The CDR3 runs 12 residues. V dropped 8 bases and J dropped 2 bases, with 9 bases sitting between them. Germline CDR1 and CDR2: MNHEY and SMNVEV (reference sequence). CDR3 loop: CASGGGNTEAFF. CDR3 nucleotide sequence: TGTGCCAGCGGCGGCGGCAACACTGAAGCTTTCTTT.

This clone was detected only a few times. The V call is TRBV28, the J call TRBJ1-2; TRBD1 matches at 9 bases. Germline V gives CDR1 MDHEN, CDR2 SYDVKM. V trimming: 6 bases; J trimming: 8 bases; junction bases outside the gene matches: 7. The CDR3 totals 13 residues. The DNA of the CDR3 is TGTGCCAGCAGCCTTAACAGGGGGCGCGGCTACACCTTC. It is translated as CASSLNRGRGYTF.

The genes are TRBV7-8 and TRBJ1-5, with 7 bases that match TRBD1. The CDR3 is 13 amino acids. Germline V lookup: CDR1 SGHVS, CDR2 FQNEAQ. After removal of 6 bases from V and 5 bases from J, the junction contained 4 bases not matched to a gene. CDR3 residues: CASSFDRDQPQHF. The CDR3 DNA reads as TGTGCCAGCAGTTTTGACAGGGATCAGCCCCAGCATTTT. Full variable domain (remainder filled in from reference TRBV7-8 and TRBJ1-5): GAGVSQSPRYKVAKRGQDVALRCDPISGHVSLFWYQQALGQGPEFLTYFQNEAQLDKSGLPSDRFFAERPEGSVSTLKIQRTQQEDSAVYLCASSFDRDQPQHFGDGTRLSIL.

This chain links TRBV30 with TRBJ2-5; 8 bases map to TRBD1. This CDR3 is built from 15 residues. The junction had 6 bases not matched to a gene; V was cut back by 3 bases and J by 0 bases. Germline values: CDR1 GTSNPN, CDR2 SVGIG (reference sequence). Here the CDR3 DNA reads TGTGCCTGGAGATGGACAGGGACGGACCAAGAGACCCAGTACTTC. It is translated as CAWRWTGTDQETQYF. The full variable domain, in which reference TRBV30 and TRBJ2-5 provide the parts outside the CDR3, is SQTIHQWPATLVQPVGSPLSLECTVEGTSNPNLYWYRQAAGRGLQLLFYSVGIGQISSEVPQNLSASRPQDRQFILSSKKLLLSDSGFYLCAWRWTGTDQETQYFGPGTRLLVL.

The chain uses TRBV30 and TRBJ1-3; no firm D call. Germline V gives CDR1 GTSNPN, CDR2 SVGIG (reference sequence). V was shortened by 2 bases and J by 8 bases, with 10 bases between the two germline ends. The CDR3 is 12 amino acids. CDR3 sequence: CAWSSDGDTIYF. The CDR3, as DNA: TGTGCCTGGAGTTCCGACGGGGACACCATATATTTT.

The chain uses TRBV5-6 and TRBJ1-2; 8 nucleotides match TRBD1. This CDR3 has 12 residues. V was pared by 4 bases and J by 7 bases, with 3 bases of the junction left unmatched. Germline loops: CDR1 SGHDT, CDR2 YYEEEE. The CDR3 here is CASSADRAGYTF. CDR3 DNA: TGTGCCAGCAGCGCGGACAGGGCTGGCTACACCTTC.

The CDR3 DNA reads as TGTGCCAGCAGCTTTAGCTCGGGGAACTATCTCACCGATGAGCAGTTCTTC. Translating it yields CASSFSSGNYLTDEQFF. The V call is TRBV11-3, the J call TRBJ2-1, with D maybe TRBD2 (5 bases). The CDR3 runs 17 residues. The germline gives CDR1 SGHNT, CDR2 YENEEA. Trimming left V 3 bases short and J 8 bases short, with 23 bases between.

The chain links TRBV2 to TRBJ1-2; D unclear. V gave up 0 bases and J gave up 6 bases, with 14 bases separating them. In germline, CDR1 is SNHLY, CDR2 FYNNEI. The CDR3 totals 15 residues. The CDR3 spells CASSEARVPMNGYTF. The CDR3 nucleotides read TGTGCCAGCAGTGAAGCGAGGGTGCCGATGAATGGCTACACCTTC.

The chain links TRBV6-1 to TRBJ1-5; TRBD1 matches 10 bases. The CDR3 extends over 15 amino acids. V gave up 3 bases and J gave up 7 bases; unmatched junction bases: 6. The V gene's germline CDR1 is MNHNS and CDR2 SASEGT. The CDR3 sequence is CASSDPDRGYQPQHF. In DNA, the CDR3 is TGTGCCAGCAGTGACCCGGACAGGGGGTACCAGCCCCAGCATTTT.

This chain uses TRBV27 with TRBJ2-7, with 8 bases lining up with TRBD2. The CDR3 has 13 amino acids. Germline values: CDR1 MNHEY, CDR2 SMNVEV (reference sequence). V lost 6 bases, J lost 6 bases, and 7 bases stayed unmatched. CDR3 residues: CASRRAGVGEQYF. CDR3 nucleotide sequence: TGTGCCAGCAGACGAGCGGGGGTTGGCGAGCAGTACTTC.

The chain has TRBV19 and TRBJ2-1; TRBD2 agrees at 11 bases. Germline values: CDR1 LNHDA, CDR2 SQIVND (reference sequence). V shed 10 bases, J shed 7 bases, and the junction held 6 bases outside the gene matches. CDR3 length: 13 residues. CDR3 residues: CATRLAGRNEQFF. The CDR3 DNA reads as TGTGCCACCCGACTAGCGGGACGGAATGAGCAGTTCTTC.